This T cell receptor beta chain was observed in a study of spatial heterogeneity in lung cancer. Study background: Counts of TCR transcripts in tumor regions correlated strongly with a matched bulk RNA-seq T cell module score. Study outcomes and limitations: Higher tumor mutation counts went along with higher counts of expanded intratumoral alpha and beta TCRs.

This clonotype has a count of ten or more. Its specificity is unknown. Time point noted: sample taken at primary tumor resection. The presence of a unique molecular identifier marked each TCR cDNA molecule. TCRdb used MiXCR to reprocess the 5' RACE reads, holding one entry per CDR3 protein. Of more than 20,000 distinct CDR3 sequences listed, roughly 15% are singletons. V lost 5 bases to trimming and J lost 6 bases, with 15 bases between them. From germline, CDR1 is SGHNT and CDR2 YENEEA. The CDR3 consists of 14 residues. The chain employs TRBV11-3 and TRBJ2-3; the D gene is possibly TRBD1 (5 bases). This TCR was recovered from a female donor with early-stage non-small cell lung cancer. The specimen was lung tumor tissue, collected at surgery. CDR3 sequence (DNA): TGTGCCAGCAGCCAGTTGGGGCTTTCGGATACGCAGTATTTT. It translates to CASSQLGLSDTQYF.